This TCR beta chain was profiled in a study of cytomegalovirus exposure and HLA in healthy donors. Study-wide findings and caveats: What a later analysis reportedly showed was that an Asian-associated ancestry cluster had fewer N-insertions than the roughly 670-donor mean. High sensitivity and specificity were reportedly achieved when the classifier diagnosed cytomegalovirus status. Highest at DRB1 and lowest at HLA-C, TCR association rates differed among HLA loci in a later analysis.

Details on this clone: Its specificity is not known.

It was with 60 Vbeta and 13 Jbeta primers that the PCR ran. The assay was immunoSEQ multiplex PCR, and TCRdb's table has in-frame clones only and misses some. The sample carries around 190,000 clones, 70% to 80% recorded once. Sequencing input: PBMCs. The receptor's source is a woman in her thirties in good health and CMV-seropositive.

The CDR3 DNA follows: TGTGCCAGCAGCTTAGCTACAGGCCCCGGTCACGAGCAGTACTTC. Protein: CASSLATGPGHEQYF. The genes are TRBV7-6 and TRBJ2-7; tentative D call: TRBD1 (5 bases). Germline V gives CDR1 SGHVS, CDR2 FNYEAQ. This CDR3 is 15 amino acids long. Between the trimmed V and J ends, which lost 0 bases and 5 bases, there was a span of 14 bases.